This is a list of T cell receptor beta chains from one sample in a study of early T cells in non-severe SARS-CoV-2 infection. TCRdb passed the 5' RACE reads through MiXCR, listing each CDR3 protein once. Of more than 50,000 distinct CDR3 sequences listed, about an eighth are singletons. The specimen was whole blood. The receptors stem from an adult who was a healthcare worker with PCR-confirmed SARS-CoV-2 infection or an uninfected control (not recorded which). CDR3s include the opening cysteine and the closing phenylalanine or tryptophan. D genes are given only for firm matches. The listing skips clone size in some rows; elsewhere it reads once, few, many or a size class.

>.|few|TRBV5-6|TRBJ1-5
TGTGCCAGCAGCGTGGGGGCGGGTCAGCCCCAGCATTTT
CASSVGAGQPQHF
>.|many|TRBV5-1|TRBJ1-1
TGCGCCAGCAGCCCATTGGGGATGATGAACACTGAAGCTTTCTTT
CASSPLGMMNTEAFF
>.|many|TRBV30|TRBJ2-1
TGTGCCTGGAGTGTAGGGTCGGGAGAGATCTACAATGAGCAGTTCTTC
CAWSVGSGEIYNEQFF
>TRBD2|few|TRBV7-7|TRBJ2-5
TGTGCTAGCAGCCGGGGACTAGCGGGCTCTCAAGAGACCCAGTACTTC
CASSRGLAGSQETQYF
>TRBD2|many|TRBV20-1|TRBJ2-7
TGCAGTGCTAGTTCTATTCAGGCGGGGGGGCACGAGCAGTACTTC
CSASSIQAGGHEQYF
>TRBD1|.|TRBV7-8|TRBJ1-4
TGTGCCAGCACCATCGGGACAGGGGATGAAAAACTGTTTTTT
CASTIGTGDEKLFF
>.|many|TRBV7-6|TRBJ1-1
TGTGCCAGCAGCTTAGCTCTGGGGGCTAACACTGAAGCTTTCTTT
CASSLALGANTEAFF
>.|many|TRBV2|TRBJ1-4
TGTGCCAGCAGCTTCGCTCGACGCGGTGAAAAACTGTTTTTT
CASSFARRGEKLFF
>TRBD2|many|TRBV4-2|TRBJ2-5
TGTGCCAGCAGCCAAGGAGCGGGGGGCCCCTTTGAGACCCAGTACTTC
CASSQGAGGPFETQYF
>.|.|TRBV7-3|TRBJ2-6
TGTGCCAGCAGCCGACATTACAGCCCCGGGGCCGGGGCCAACGTCCTGACTTTC
CASSRHYSPGAGANVLTF
>.|medium-sized|TRBV30|TRBJ2-6
TGTGCCTCCCCGGTACCCTCTGGGGCCAACGTCCTGACTTTC
CASPVPSGANVLTF
>.|.|TRBV29-1|TRBJ1-2
TGCAGCGTTCCTCTTAATGGCTACACCTTC
CSVPLNGYTF
>TRBD1|few|TRBV28|TRBJ2-7
TGTGCCAGCAGTTTTCCGGGACAGGGGGTGATCGAGCAGTACTTC
CASSFPGQGVIEQYF
>TRBD2|.|TRBV19|TRBJ2-7
TGTGCCAGTAGTCCCTTTAGCGGGAGGTCGTACGAGCAGTACTTC
CASSPFSGRSYEQYF
>.|few|TRBV7-9|TRBJ2-7
TGTGCCAGCAGCACCCCCGAGAGGGAGAACGAGCAGTACTTC
CASSTPERENEQYF
>TRBD1|many|TRBV4-3|TRBJ2-7
TGCGCCAGCAGCCAAGGCCTGGACAGGGGGCACGAGCAGTACTTC
CASSQGLDRGHEQYF
>.|.|TRBV5-4|TRBJ2-7
TGTGCCAGCAGCTTGGGAGGGGTCTACGAGCAGTACTTC
CASSLGGVYEQYF